A single sample gave rise to the 22 T cell receptor beta chains below, sequenced in a study of blood T cell repertoires in COVID-19. The method was immunoSEQ multiplex PCR; TCRdb's version includes in-frame clones alone and lacks a portion of them. This table has 450,000 or so clones, about 91% appearing once. The sample consisted of peripheral blood. These receptor sequences come from a woman in her thirties or forties with COVID-19, enrolled during active disease.

The rearrangement links TRBV3-1 (or the pseudogene TRBV3-2) to TRBJ1-4; weak D call: TRBD1 (5 bases). Trimming took 5 bases from V and 2 from J, leaving 24 bases between them. The germline V gene encodes CDR1 LGHDT and CDR2 YNNKEL (reference sequence). The CDR3 loop spans 19 amino acids. The CDR3 here is CASSTPTFGTRGTNEKLFF. CDR3 in DNA: TGTGCCAGCAGCACACCAACGTTCGGGACCCGGGGGACTAATGAAAAACTGTTTTTT.

The J gene is TRBJ2-7, the V gene TRBV30; 8 bases are shared with TRBD1. After removal of 0 bases from V and 4 bases from J, the junction contained 5 bases not matched to a gene. CDR1 and CDR2 from the germline V gene are GTSNPN and SVGIG (reference sequence). The CDR3 runs 14 residues. CDR3 bases: TGTGCCTGGAGTGTGGGGCAGGGGGCGTACGAGCAGTACTTC. Its protein is CAWSVGQGAYEQYF.

The chain joins TRBV5-4 to TRBJ1-4; TRBD1 matches 9 bases. Per germline, CDR1 SGHNT and CDR2 YYREEE (reference sequence). The trim removed 4 bases at V and 8 bases at J, leaving 6 bases unmatched. This CDR3 has 14 amino acids. The CDR3, as DNA: TGTGCCAGCAGCACACAGGGGGCAGGAGAAAAACTGTTTTTT. As protein: CASSTQGAGEKLFF.

In its sample, this clone was seen a few times. The chain uses TRBV28 and TRBJ1-2; weak D call: TRBD1 (6 bases). The CDR3 consists of 13 residues. The germline V and J ends were trimmed by 2 bases and 6 bases, with 10 bases remaining between them. Germline loops: CDR1 MDHEN, CDR2 SYDVKM. The CDR3 loop is CASSLPYRDGYTF. The CDR3 nucleotides read TGTGCCAGCAGTTTACCATACAGGGATGGCTACACCTTC.

CDR3 loop: CASSLGGENTEAFF. In DNA, the CDR3 is TGTGCCAGCAGCTTGGGGGGGGAAAACACTGAAGCTTTCTTT. The chain uses TRBV5-4 and TRBJ1-1; possible D gene TRBD1, 5 bases. Trimming stripped 0 bases from V and 2 bases from J, with 8 bases between. Germline V lookup: CDR1 SGHNT, CDR2 YYREEE (reference sequence). This CDR3 is 14 amino acids long.

This chain connects TRBV27 to TRBJ2-1; weak D call: TRBD2 (6 bases). The CDR3 is 15 residues long. Germline V gene data show CDR1 as MNHEY and CDR2 as SMNVEV (reference sequence). Trimming took 7 bases from V and 3 from J, leaving 16 bases between them. CDR3 nucleotides: TGTGCCAGCAACCGGGACCCCGGGGGCTACAATGAGCAGTTCTTC. It encodes CASNRDPGGYNEQFF.

J is TRBJ2-5 and V is TRBV28, with D possibly being TRBD1 (6 bases). Germline values: CDR1 MDHEN, CDR2 SYDVKM. Trimming left V 6 bases short and J 5 bases short, with 16 bases between. This CDR3 is 14 amino acids long. This CDR3 reads CASRSTGLRETQYF. CDR3 DNA sequence: TGTGCCAGCAGGTCTACAGGGCTGAGGGAGACCCAGTACTTC.

The chain uses TRBV27 and TRBJ1-5; the match to TRBD1 covers 7 bases. Germline values: CDR1 MNHEY, CDR2 SMNVEV (reference sequence). V shed 5 bases, J shed 5 bases, and the junction held 6 bases outside the gene matches. The CDR3 runs 14 residues. The CDR3, as DNA: TGTGCCAGCAGTACAGGGGTGGGGGATCAGCCCCAGCATTTT. Its protein is CASSTGVGDQPQHF.

The chain uses TRBV7-2 and TRBJ1-1; D is ambiguous. Germline CDR1 SGHTA, CDR2 FQGNSA. V gave up 3 bases and J gave up 4 bases, with 12 bases separating them. The CDR3 has 14 amino acids. The CDR3: CASSFSGRITEAFF. For the CDR3, the DNA is TGTGCCAGCAGCTTTTCCGGGAGGATCACTGAAGCTTTCTTT.

The CDR3 protein is CASSYPTGEDSRRGYTF. CDR3 nucleotide sequence: TGTGCCAGCAGTTACCCGACAGGGGAGGATAGCAGACGTGGCTACACCTTC. The chain combines TRBV6-2 or TRBV6-3 with TRBJ1-2; 8 bases line up with TRBD1. Germline CDR1 and CDR2: MNHEY and SVGEGT. There are 17 residues in the CDR3. Losses at the gene ends were 2 bases for V and 7 bases for J; bases not matched to a gene: 15.

The chain couples TRBV2 to TRBJ1-1; D perhaps matches TRBD1 (5 bases). Germline CDR1 SNHLY, CDR2 FYNNEI. V was shortened by 8 bases and J by 10 bases, with 20 bases between the two germline ends. The length of the CDR3 is 13 residues. As DNA, the CDR3 is TGTGCCAGCCAATACACGGGGGGTCTGGGAGCTTTCTTT. Translated: CASQYTGGLGAFF. The full variable domain, in which reference TRBV2 and TRBJ1-1 provide the parts outside the CDR3, is EPEVTQTPSHQVTQMGQEVILRCVPISNHLYFYWYRQILGQKVEFLVSFYNNEISEKSEIFDDQFSVERPDGSNFTLKIRSTKLEDSAMYFCASQYTGGLGAFFGQGTRLTVV.

As for this clone: The sample has other DNA sequences that encode this CDR3 too. J is TRBJ1-1 and V is TRBV7-3; D perhaps matches TRBD1 (5 bases). The CDR3 is made up of 13 amino acids. V shed 4 bases and J shed 1 base, with 7 bases lying between them. Germline assignment: CDR1 SGHTA and CDR2 FQGTGA. CDR3 bases: TGTGCCAGCAGCTCAGGACAGAACACTGAAGCTTTCTTT. It is translated as CASSSGQNTEAFF.

The table lists this clone with a few counts. The V and J genes are TRBV27 and TRBJ2-2; possible D gene TRBD2, 5 bases. CDR3 length: 16 amino acids. Per the germline V gene, CDR1 is MNHEY and CDR2 is SMNVEV (reference sequence). The V end was cut by 3 bases, the J end by 9 bases, with 20 bases between. The CDR3 loop reads CASSFITGMVLRELFF. For the CDR3, the DNA is TGTGCCAGCAGTTTTATAACCGGGATGGTGCTCAGGGAGCTGTTTTTT.

This clone was seen at least ten times. J is TRBJ2-3 and V is TRBV28; possible D gene TRBD2, 5 bases. This CDR3 comprises 14 residues. Trimming pared 7 bases from V and 0 bases from J, leaving 11 bases between. The germline V gene has CDR1 MDHEN and CDR2 SYDVKM. In nucleotides, the CDR3 is TGTGCCAGCAACTCTGAGGGCAGCACAGATACGCAGTATTTT. Protein: CASNSEGSTDTQYF.

The rearrangement links TRBV19 to TRBJ2-2, with 10 bases that match TRBD2. The CDR3 covers 17 residues. The germline CDR1 and CDR2 sequences are LNHDA and SQIVND (reference sequence). Trimming cost V 6 bases and J 7 bases; bases outside gene matches: 14. The CDR3 DNA follows: TGTGCCAGTAGACCTGAAGCGGGGGGGCCCTTAGGCGGGGAGCTGTTTTTT. Protein: CASRPEAGGPLGGELFF.

The chain uses TRBV18 and TRBJ1-5; 8 nucleotides match TRBD1. The trim removed 6 bases at V and 7 bases at J, leaving 14 bases unmatched. The CDR3 covers 16 residues. The germline gives CDR1 KGHSH, CDR2 LQKENI. The CDR3 region has the DNA TGTGCCAGCTCTCCCCCGCCCGGACAGGGAAAACAGCCCCAGCATTTT. Translation gives CASSPPPGQGKQPQHF.

The V gene is TRBV28, the J gene TRBJ1-4, with 7 bases lining up with TRBD1. Per germline, CDR1 MDHEN and CDR2 SYDVKM. After removal of 6 bases from V and 5 bases from J, the junction contained 6 bases not matched to a gene. The CDR3 covers 14 residues. CDR3 region: CASSRTGRNEKLFF. CDR3 coding DNA: TGTGCCAGCAGCCGGACAGGCAGGAATGAAAAACTGTTTTTT.

V usage is TRBV7-2 and J usage is TRBJ1-2; TRBD1 matches 7 bases. J was trimmed by 6 bases and V by 0 bases; bases with no gene match: 1. This CDR3 comprises 13 residues. Germline V gene data show CDR1 as SGHTA and CDR2 as FQGNSA. CDR3 in amino acids: CASSLAGGNGYTF. For the CDR3, the DNA is TGTGCCAGCAGCTTAGCAGGGGGCAATGGCTACACCTTC.

The chain employs TRBV20-1 and TRBJ1-3; D call uncertain. CDR3 length: 11 residues. Deletions cut 3 bases from V and 6 bases from J, with 6 bases between. Germline CDR1 reads DFQATT; CDR2 reads SNEGSKA (reference sequence). The CDR3, as DNA: TGCAGTGCTAGTATCGTAAACACCATATATTTT. Translating it yields CSASIVNTIYF.

The V call is TRBV29-1, the J call TRBJ1-3, with 8 bases identical to TRBD1. Germline values: CDR1 SQVTM, CDR2 ANQGSEA. V shed 4 bases and J 4 bases; nucleotides not matched to a gene: 3. This CDR3 comprises 13 residues. The chain's CDR3 is CSVARDRGNTIYF. The CDR3 coding sequence is TGCAGCGTTGCTCGGGACAGGGGAAACACCATATATTTT. The entire variable domain, with the rest obtained from reference TRBV29-1 and TRBJ1-3, is as follows: SAVISQKPSRDICQRGTSLTIQCQVDSQVTMMFWYRQQPGQSLTLIATANQGSEATYESGFVIDKFPISRPNLTFSTLTVSNMSPEDSSIYLCSVARDRGNTIYFGEGSWLTVV.

This clone occurred once. The chain combines TRBV3-1 (or the pseudogene TRBV3-2) with TRBJ2-2, with 10 bases lining up with TRBD2. Germline lookup yields CDR1 LGHDT and CDR2 YNNKEL (reference sequence). The CDR3 loop spans 16 amino acids. Trimming removed 4 bases from V and 6 bases from J; junction bases left unmatched: 8. The CDR3 sequence: CASSPRASGGAGELFF. As DNA, the CDR3 is TGTGCCAGCAGCCCCCGTGCTAGCGGGGGTGCCGGGGAGCTGTTTTTT.

The chain joins TRBV11-2 to TRBJ2-7; 11 bases agree with TRBD2. Germline V gives CDR1 SGHAT, CDR2 FQNNGV. V shed 3 bases, J shed 2 bases, and the junction held 3 bases outside the gene matches. The CDR3 is made up of 15 amino acids. The CDR3 nucleotides are TGTGCCAGCAGCTTCGGGACTAGCGGAGCCTACGAGCAGTACTTC. It is translated as CASSFGTSGAYEQYF.